This T cell receptor beta chain was recorded in a study of T cell responses to AZD1222 COVID-19 vaccine. General study findings and limits: At baseline, just a handful of AZD1222 recipients tested seropositive. Researchers report vaccine-associated CD4 TCRs spanning spike, with dominance at 160-218 and 743-854. Once two AZD1222 doses were given, Spike-specific TCR breadth and depth went up.

Method: immunoSEQ multiplex PCR; TCRdb's copy keeps in-frame clones and lacks some. The table includes about 34,000 clones, 70% to 80% detected once. V shed 6 bases and J shed 3 bases, with 15 bases lying between them. Germline V lookup: CDR1 SNHLY, CDR2 FYNNEI. This CDR3 is 14 amino acids long. This clone was detected only a few times. Its specificity is not known. V gene TRBV2 combines with J gene TRBJ2-7; unclear D gene. The sequenced sample was peripheral blood, obtained 28 days after the second AZD1222 dose. This sequence originates from an adult who received the AZD1222 COVID-19 vaccine. This chain's CDR3 is CASRGSRSNYEQYF. As DNA, the CDR3 is TGTGCCAGCAGAGGTAGTCGGAGCAACTACGAGCAGTACTTC.